These 27 T cell receptor beta chains originate from one sample sequenced in a study of blood T cells in healthy people across ages (dated by TCRdb to the mid-2010s). Libraries were constructed by 5' RACE. The data were produced on an Illumina HiSeq 2500. A second PCR of 7 to 11 cycles was run with a J-beta primer mix and a sample-barcoded 5' primer. TCRdb took the public reads, trimmed them with fastp at Q25, ran MiXCR for clone calling and kept in-frame beta chains. Each entry merges the rows of one CDR3 protein and shows their most common DNA and genes. This sample gives over 600,000 distinct CDR3 sequences in total; around half of them show up just once. About a sixth of the sample belongs to the ten largest clones. Sequencing was performed on blood. All receptors come from a man older than 75 in good health.

This sequence joins TRBV5-1 and TRBJ2-7; D is perhaps TRBD2 (6 bases). There are 15 residues in the CDR3. CDR1 and CDR2 (germline): SGHRS, YFSETQ. Trimming removed 2 bases from V and 2 bases from J, with 14 bases in between. The CDR3 protein is CASSFGASETYEQYF. DNA of the CDR3: TGCGCCAGCAGCTTTGGGGCTAGCGAAACCTACGAGCAGTACTTC. Complete variable domain (other parts from reference TRBV5-1 and TRBJ2-7): KAGVTQTPRYLIKTRGQQVTLSCSPISGHRSVSWYQQTPGQGLQFLFEYFSETQRNKGNFPGRFSGRQFSNSRSEMNVSTLELGDSALYLCASSFGASETYEQYFGPGTRLTVT.

A remark on this clonotype: The junction does not match germline at one end; this may be a read error. The rearrangement links TRBV12-3 or TRBV12-4 to TRBJ2-2; 9 bases match TRBD1. The CDR3 sequence is 16 residues long. CDR3 sequence: CASSLNRGPSTGELFF. The CDR3 coding sequence is TGTGCCAGCAGTTTGAACAGGGGGCCTAGCACCGGAGAGCTGTTTTTT.

The V call is TRBV29-1, the J call TRBJ2-3; TRBD2 aligns across 12 bases. The CDR3 has 15 residues. The J segment lost 6 bases and the V segment lost 3 bases, leaving 7 bases of the junction unmatched. The germline CDR1 and CDR2 sequences are SQVTM and ANQGSEA. In nucleotides, the CDR3 is TGCAGCGTTGATCCTAGCGGGAGGGCAACCGATACGCAGTATTTT. Translating gives CSVDPSGRATDTQYF.

This clonotype was found a few times. V and J are TRBV6-2 or TRBV6-3 and TRBJ2-5; 7 bases are a match to TRBD2. After removal of 4 bases from V and 4 bases from J, the junction contained 12 bases not matched to a gene. The CDR3 totals 16 residues. From germline, CDR1 is MNHEY and CDR2 SVGEGT. This chain's CDR3 is CASSSPGEVAGETQYF. CDR3 DNA sequence: TGTGCCAGCAGTTCCCCGGGCGAGGTAGCGGGAGAGACCCAGTACTTC.

This clonotype was seen a handful of times. The chain carries TRBV20-1 and TRBJ2-2, with TRBD2 as a possible D gene (6 bases). V was shortened by 3 bases and J by 1 base, with 15 bases between the two germline ends. The CDR3 runs to 16 residues. Germline CDR1 and CDR2: DFQATT and SNEGSKA (reference sequence). As DNA, the CDR3 is TGCAGTGCTAGCCCATATGAGGGAGGGAACACCGGGGAGCTGTTTTTT. It is translated as CSASPYEGGNTGELFF.

Ten or more counts support this clonotype. J is TRBJ2-5 and V is TRBV29-1; 7 nucleotides agree with TRBD2. J lost 6 bases, V lost 4 bases, and 11 bases had no gene match. This CDR3 comprises 14 residues. Germline loops: CDR1 SQVTM, CDR2 ANQGSEA. CDR3 residues: CSVGGTISGKTQYF. The CDR3 DNA sequence: TGCAGCGTTGGGGGGACTATCTCTGGGAAGACCCAGTACTTC. The full variable domain, its missing parts supplied by reference TRBV29-1 and TRBJ2-5, is SAVISQKPSRDICQRGTSLTIQCQVDSQVTMMFWYRQQPGQSLTLIATANQGSEATYESGFVIDKFPISRPNLTFSTLTVSNMSPEDSSIYLCSVGGTISGKTQYFGPGTRLLVL.

The chain links TRBV4-2 to TRBJ2-7; TRBD2 is a possible D gene (6 bases). V dropped 4 bases and J dropped 2 bases, with 21 bases sitting between them. Germline assignment: CDR1 LGHNA and CDR2 YNFKEQ. The CDR3 loop spans 17 amino acids. CDR3 loop: CASSPLGGGSGAYEQYF. As DNA, the CDR3 is TGTGCCAGCAGCCCCCTTGGGGGAGGTAGCGGCGCCTACGAGCAGTACTTC.

The V gene is TRBV7-8, the J gene TRBJ2-7; TRBD2 matches 7 bases. The J call may be in error: the DNA end matches TRBJ2-5 better. In germline, CDR1 is SGHVS, CDR2 FQNEAQ. CDR3 size: 14 residues. The CDR3, as DNA: TGTGCCAGCAGCTTATCGGGGGGTTTAGGGACCCAGTACTTC. Its protein is CASSLSGGLGTQYF.

This clonotype turned up a few times. The chain employs TRBV7-9 and TRBJ2-5, with D perhaps matching TRBD1 or TRBD2 (5 bases each). From germline, CDR1 is SEHNR and CDR2 FQNEAQ (reference sequence). The CDR3 runs 15 residues. Trimming stripped 5 bases from V and 4 bases from J, with 17 bases between. The CDR3: CASSQGPLRSETQYF. The DNA for the CDR3 is TGTGCCAGCAGCCAGGGACCCTTAAGGTCAGAGACCCAGTACTTC.

The chain is built from TRBV27 and TRBJ2-3; tentative D call: TRBD2 (7 bases). This CDR3 is 15 amino acids long. The germline V gene encodes CDR1 MNHEY and CDR2 SMNVEV (reference sequence). V was shortened by 2 bases and J by 2 bases, with 11 bases between the two germline ends. The CDR3 DNA is TGTGCCAGCAGTTTAGCGCGGGGGCTCACAGATACGCAGTATTTT. Translation: CASSLARGLTDTQYF.

This clonotype was seen a few times. V and J are TRBV6-1 and TRBJ2-1, with D perhaps matching TRBD2 (6 bases). The CDR3 covers 15 residues. CDR1 is MNHNS and CDR2 is SASEGT in the germline V gene. Deletions cut 4 bases from V and 9 bases from J, with 19 bases between. Here the CDR3 DNA reads TGTGCCAGCAGTGTTTTACGGGACCCCGGGGGTGAGCAGTTCTTC. This gives the protein CASSVLRDPGGEQFF.

The V gene is TRBV14, the J gene TRBJ2-5; D may match TRBD1 or TRBD2 (5 bases each). The last part of the DNA fits TRBJ2-7 better; the J call may be wrong. CDR1 and CDR2 from the germline V gene are SGHDN and FVKESK. The CDR3 runs to 13 residues. The CDR3 region is CASSQDTGTEQYF. CDR3 nucleotides: TGTGCCAGCAGCCAAGATACCGGGACCGAGCAGTACTTC.

The chain is built from TRBV29-1 and TRBJ2-7; possible D gene TRBD2, 6 bases. The CDR3 length is 15 residues. Trimming removed 6 bases at V and 2 bases at J, with 20 bases between. Germline V gene lookup returns CDR1 SQVTM and CDR2 ANQGSEA. The CDR3: CSVALLAALTYEQYF. The CDR3 DNA is TGCAGCGTCGCCCTGTTAGCGGCCTTGACCTACGAGCAGTACTTC.

Remarks on this clonotype: A junction end diverges from the germline sequence, so it may reflect a read error. The chain has TRBV7-2 and TRBJ2-7, with D maybe TRBD2 (6 bases). The CDR3 consists of 16 residues. Germline assignment: CDR1 SGHTA and CDR2 FQGNSA. CDR3 loop: CASSLYRSGSSHEQYF. The DNA of the CDR3 is TGTGCCAGCAGCTTATATCGTAGCGGAAGCTCCCACGAGCAGTACTTC.

This clonotype was recorded at least ten times. The J gene is TRBJ2-3, the V gene TRBV7-3, with unresolved D. The CDR3 covers 12 residues. Germline assignment: CDR1 SGHTA and CDR2 FQGTGA. Trimming removed 5 bases from V and 6 bases from J, with 9 bases in between. In nucleotides, the CDR3 is TGTGCCAGCAGCCCCACCGGGGATACGCAGTATTTT. The encoded protein is CASSPTGDTQYF. Full variable domain (rest looked up from reference TRBV7-3 and TRBJ2-3): GAGVSQTPSNKVTEKGKYVELRCDPISGHTALYWYRQSLGQGPEFLIYFQGTGAADDSGLPNDRFFAVRPEGSVSTLKIQRTERGDSAVYLCASSPTGDTQYFGPGTRLTVL.

The rearrangement links TRBV20-1 to TRBJ2-3; a possible D gene is TRBD2 (6 bases). The CDR3 sequence is 17 residues long. The germline gives CDR1 DFQATT, CDR2 SNEGSKA (reference sequence). The V gene lost 6 bases and the J gene lost 3 bases, with 25 bases spanning the gap. The DNA for the CDR3 is TGCAGTGCCCTTGCACGGGGGTCAGGGAGGTTTACAGATACGCAGTATTTT. It specifies CSALARGSGRFTDTQYF.

This clonotype appeared once. The V gene is TRBV12-3 or TRBV12-4, the J gene TRBJ2-1; 8 bases agree with TRBD2. The junction had 10 bases not matched to a gene; V was cut back by 6 bases and J by 6 bases. CDR3 length: 15 residues. The CDR3 DNA reads as TGTGCCAGCAGAAAGACCGATGCGGGGGGCAATGAGCAGTTCTTC. It translates to CASRKTDAGGNEQFF.

The chain employs TRBV29-1 and TRBJ2-5, with TRBD2 identical over 10 bases. CDR1 SQVTM and CDR2 ANQGSEA come from the germline V gene. The CDR3 has 13 amino acids. V lost 4 bases, J lost 5 bases, and 4 bases stayed unmatched. Here the CDR3 DNA reads TGCAGCGTTGTGGTTAGCGGGGGGGAGACCCAGTACTTC. Residues: CSVVVSGGETQYF.

V is TRBV24-1 and J is TRBJ1-5; 9 bases align to TRBD1. In germline, CDR1 is KGHDR, CDR2 SFDVKD. V shed 8 bases, J shed 4 bases, and the junction held 5 bases outside the gene matches. The CDR3 is made up of 14 amino acids. Here the CDR3 DNA reads TGTGCCACCAAACGGGACAGGGTGAATCAGCCCCAGCATTTT. The encoded protein is CATKRDRVNQPQHF.

The chain joins TRBV20-1 to TRBJ1-6; 7 nucleotides line up with TRBD1. V lost 5 bases and J lost 1; bases outside the gene matches: 5. Germline CDR1 and CDR2: DFQATT and SNEGSKA (reference sequence). The CDR3 runs 15 residues. The CDR3 reads CSAETGQSYNSPLHF. CDR3 in DNA: TGCAGTGCTGAGACAGGGCAATCCTATAATTCACCCCTCCACTTT.

This clonotype was seen many times. CDR3 nucleotides: TGCAGCGTTGTTAAGGGTTTTAACGAGCAGTACTTC. This sequence encodes CSVVKGFNEQYF. The chain is built from TRBV29-1 and TRBJ2-7; no clear D gene. This CDR3 contains 12 residues. Looked up from germline, CDR1 is SQVTM and CDR2 is ANQGSEA. Trimming left V 4 bases short and J 5 bases short, with 12 bases between.

In its sample, this clonotype was seen many times. A junction end diverges from the germline sequence, so it may reflect a read error. The V call is TRBV5-1, the J call TRBJ2-3; TRBD2 matches 9 bases. Per the germline V gene, CDR1 is SGHRS and CDR2 is YFSETQ. The CDR3 totals 16 residues. The CDR3 bases are TGTGCCAGCAGCTTAGTTTTGGCGGGAGGGGCAGATACGCAGTATTTT. Its translation: CASSLVLAGGADTQYF. Filled out from reference TRBV5-1 and TRBJ2-3, the complete variable domain reads KAGVTQTPRYLIKTRGQQVTLSCSPISGHRSVSWYQQTPGQGLQFLFEYFSETQRNKGNFPGRFSGRQFSNSRSEMNVSTLELGDSALYLCASSLVLAGGADTQYFGPGTRLTVL.

The chain links TRBV9 to TRBJ2-3, with 13 bases identical to TRBD2. Germline CDR1 is SGDLS and CDR2 is YYNGEE. The CDR3 is 15 amino acids. In nucleotides, the CDR3 is TGTACTCAGAGGACTAGCGGGGGAAGCACAGATACGCAGTATTTT. This gives the protein CTQRTSGGSTDTQYF.

The CDR3 protein is CASSAEGDRPQHF. CDR3 nucleotide sequence: TGTGCCAGCAGCGCAGAGGGGGACAGGCCCCAGCATTTT. V is TRBV2 and J is TRBJ1-5, with TRBD1 identical over 7 bases. The germline CDR1 and CDR2 sequences are SNHLY and FYNNEI. V gave up 6 bases and J gave up 9 bases; unmatched junction bases: 8. This CDR3 contains 13 residues.

A remark on this clonotype: The junction differs from germline at one of its ends, possibly a read error. The chain couples TRBV5-6 to TRBJ2-1; 7 positions match TRBD2. There are 13 residues in the CDR3. Germline-derived CDR1 and CDR2 are SGHDT and YYEEEE. CDR3 residues: CASSGRDYHEQFF. In DNA form, the CDR3 reads TGTGCCAGCAGCGGCCGGGACTACCATGAGCAGTTCTTC.

This clonotype has only a few counts. A much larger clonotype is one base distant, so this may be a read error. The chain joins TRBV28 to TRBJ2-7; 12 bases align to TRBD2. The length of the CDR3 is 15 residues. V trimming: 6 bases; J trimming: 3 bases; junction bases outside the gene matches: 6. Germline CDR1 is MDHEN and CDR2 is SYDVKM. CDR3 in amino acids: CASSLGLAGFYEQYF. The CDR3 bases are TGTGCCAGCAGCCTGGGACTAGCGGGTTTCTACGAGCAGTACTTC.

This chain joins TRBV28 and TRBJ2-5; 9 bases match TRBD1. The CDR3 is 14 amino acids. In germline, CDR1 is MDHEN, CDR2 SYDVKM. V was pared by 6 bases and J by 4 bases, with 6 bases of the junction left unmatched. The CDR3, as DNA: TGTGCCAGCAGATTAGGGGGACAGGGAGAGACCCAGTACTTC. Translation: CASRLGGQGETQYF.